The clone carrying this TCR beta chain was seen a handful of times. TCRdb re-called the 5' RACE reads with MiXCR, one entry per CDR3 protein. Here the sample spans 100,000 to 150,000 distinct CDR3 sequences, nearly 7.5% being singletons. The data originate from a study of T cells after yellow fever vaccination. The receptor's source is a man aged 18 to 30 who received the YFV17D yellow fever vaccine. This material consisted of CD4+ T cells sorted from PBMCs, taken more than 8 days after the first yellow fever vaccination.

CDR3 DNA: TGTGCCAGCAGCCCGCAGGGGGTTGCGAACACTGAAGCTTTCTTT. This codes for CASSPQGVANTEAFF. The rearrangement uses TRBV12-3 or TRBV12-4 and TRBJ1-1, with TRBD1 identical over 7 bases. V dropped 6 bases and J dropped 1; count of bases not matched to a gene: 8. The CDR3 consists of 15 residues.